The rows below give T cell receptor beta chains drawn from one sample of a study of shared T cell receptors in the human thymus. This table comes from immunoSEQ multiplex PCR, and its TCRdb copy is limited to in-frame clones, with some not included. The sample includes under 450,000 clones, approximately 95% of them seen just once. What was sequenced was thymocytes. The receptor source for this set is a human donor. Each CDR3 is given with its conserved first and last residue. The D gene is left open where the match is weak. Part of the rows lack a size; the others show once, few, many or a class for expanded clones.

d_call,j_call,clone_size,v_call,cdr3_nt,cdr3_aa
.,TRBJ2-4,.,TRBV5-1,TGCGCCAGCAGCTTGGTTCGTGTAGGGGGTAGCAAAAACATTCAGTACTTC,CASSLVRVGGSKNIQYF
.,TRBJ2-1,.,TRBV27,TGTGCCAGCAGAAGGGGCCTTTACAATGAGCAGTTCTTC,CASRRGLYNEQFF
.,TRBJ2-2,.,TRBV6-1,TGTGCCAGCAGTGAAATGTGGGGAGTGGGCACCGGGGAGCTGTTTTTT,CASSEMWGVGTGELFF
TRBD1,TRBJ2-7,.,TRBV27,TGTGCCAGCAGTTTCCTAGACAGGGGAATGTTCACCTACGAGCAGTACTTC,CASSFLDRGMFTYEQYF
.,TRBJ2-3,.,TRBV12-5,TGTGCTAGTGTAGGGGCTAGCACAGATACGCAGTATTTT,CASVGASTDTQYF
.,TRBJ1-1,.,TRBV7-9,TGTGCCAGCAGCCACCAGCGAGACACTGAAGCTTTCTTT,CASSHQRDTEAFF
.,TRBJ2-7,.,TRBV25-1,TGTGCCAGCAGTGAATTGAGGTCAGGGGCCGGCTACGAGCAGTACTTC,CASSELRSGAGYEQYF
TRBD2,TRBJ2-2,few,TRBV7-7,TGTGCTAGCAGCCCCGGGAGGGTAGGGCCCACCGGGGAGCTGTTTTTT,CASSPGRVGPTGELFF
.,TRBJ2-1,.,TRBV6-5,TGTGCCAGCAGGGAGCGGGTGCAGTACAATGAGCAGTTCTTC,CASRERVQYNEQFF
TRBD1,TRBJ2-1,once,TRBV6-5,TGTGCCAGCAGCCTAGACAGGGTAACCTACAATGAGCAGTTCTTC,CASSLDRVTYNEQFF
.,TRBJ1-5,.,TRBV27,TGTGCCAGCTCGGGGGCGGGCCAGCCCCAGCATTTT,CASSGAGQPQHF
TRBD1,TRBJ2-4,.,TRBV29-1,TGCAGCGTCGCCGTCCTACAGGGGGGCCTAGCCAAAAACATTCAGTACTTC,CSVAVLQGGLAKNIQYF
.,TRBJ1-4,.,TRBV6-1,TGTGCCAGCAGTGAAGTTGGTGAAAAACTGTTTTTT,CASSEVGEKLFF
.,TRBJ2-5,.,TRBV5-8,TGTGCCAGCAGCCCCCGGATCCCCCAGGGGGGAGAGACCCAGTACTTC,CASSPRIPQGGETQYF
TRBD1,TRBJ2-2,.,TRBV30,TGTGCCTGGAGGGGCATCCGCTGGACAGGGGCGCTATCCGGGGAGCTGTTTTTT,CAWRGIRWTGALSGELFF
.,TRBJ1-4,.,TRBV27,TGTGCCAGCAGTTCCCCGACAGCAACTAATGAAAAACTGTTTTTT,CASSSPTATNEKLFF
.,TRBJ1-3,.,TRBV28,TGTGCCAGCAGTTTTAGGAGAAACACCATATATTTT,CASSFRRNTIYF